These 24 T cell receptor beta chains were all obtained from the same sample, sequenced in a study of T cell clones after liver transplantation. Repertoires were generated with immunoSEQ multiplex PCR, while TCRdb's copy carries only in-frame clones and drops some. The repertoire holds about 75,000 clones, with approximately 80% as singletons. The sequencing here drew on CD4+ T cells from blood, taken about 50 months after liver transplant. These receptors all stem from a human patient who received a liver transplant. Some T cells here may be from the graft donor.

This sequence joins TRBV5-4 and TRBJ2-7; D gene uncertain. The germline V gene encodes CDR1 SGHNT and CDR2 YYREEE (reference sequence). The V and J ends lost 0 bases and 0 bases respectively, with 7 bases between them. The CDR3 runs 14 residues. The CDR3 nucleotides are TGTGCCAGCAGCTTGGGGGTGGCCTCCTACGAGCAGTACTTC. It codes for CASSLGVASYEQYF.

The V and J genes are TRBV5-5 and TRBJ2-1, with D possibly matching TRBD1 (5 bases). CDR1 is SGHKS and CDR2 is YYEKEE in the germline V gene (reference sequence). This CDR3 is 14 amino acids long. V was cut by 4 bases and J by 2 bases, with 10 bases left in between. This CDR3 is CASSQGVAYNEQFF. CDR3 bases: TGTGCCAGCAGCCAAGGGGTGGCCTACAATGAGCAGTTCTTC.

The V and J genes are TRBV29-1 and TRBJ1-1, with D perhaps matching TRBD1 (5 bases). This CDR3 is built from 14 residues. Trimming took 0 bases from V and 0 from J, leaving 8 bases between them. Germline V lookup: CDR1 SQVTM, CDR2 ANQGSEA. The CDR3 here is CSVEDGGMNTEAFF. In DNA, the CDR3 is TGCAGCGTTGAAGATGGGGGGATGAACACTGAAGCTTTCTTT. The full variable domain, completed using reference TRBV29-1 and TRBJ1-1, is SAVISQKPSRDICQRGTSLTIQCQVDSQVTMMFWYRQQPGQSLTLIATANQGSEATYESGFVIDKFPISRPNLTFSTLTVSNMSPEDSSIYLCSVEDGGMNTEAFFGQGTRLTVV.

This rearrangement joins TRBV7-2 to TRBJ2-7, with 11 positions matching TRBD2. V trimming: 4 bases; J trimming: 2 bases; junction bases outside the gene matches: 4. CDR1 and CDR2 from the germline V gene are SGHTA and FQGNSA. The CDR3 is 15 amino acids. CDR3 nucleotide sequence: TGTGCCAGCAGCTCAACTAGCGGGGGACCCTACGAGCAGTACTTC. Its translation: CASSSTSGGPYEQYF.

The chain recombines TRBV19 with TRBJ2-3, with 10 bases matching TRBD1. The CDR3 has 16 residues. After removal of 5 bases from V and 3 bases from J, the junction contained 8 bases not matched to a gene. The germline V gene has CDR1 LNHDA and CDR2 SQIVND (reference sequence). DNA of the CDR3: TGTGCCAGTAGTGTGACAGGGGGCGGTGTGACAGATACGCAGTATTTT. It codes for CASSVTGGGVTDTQYF. Variable domain in full (rest from reference TRBV19 and TRBJ2-3): DGGITQSPKYLFRKEGQNVTLSCEQNLNHDAMYWYRQDPGQGLRLIYYSQIVNDFQKGDIAEGYSVSREKKESFPLTVTSAQKNPTAFYLCASSVTGGGVTDTQYFGPGTRLTVL.

J is TRBJ2-7 and V is TRBV7-5; TRBD2, the table's D call, was not compared with the DNA. TRBV7-5 is labeled a pseudogene. This CDR3 is 15 amino acids long. DNA of the CDR3: TGTGCCAGAAGCAATACTAGCGGGACCCCCTACGAGCAGTACTTC. Translation: CARSNTSGTPYEQYF.

This chain connects TRBV4-3 to TRBJ2-2, with 9 positions matching TRBD1. The V segment lost 2 bases and the J segment 0 bases; nucleotides outside the gene matches: 7. The CDR3 is made up of 18 amino acids. Germline loops: CDR1 LGHNA, CDR2 YSLEER. The CDR3 DNA reads as TGCGCCAGCAGCCAACGACGGACAGGGGTCCCGAACACCGGGGAGCTGTTTTTT. Its translation is CASSQRRTGVPNTGELFF.

The V call is TRBV5-3, the J call TRBJ2-1; TRBD2 matches at 12 bases. TRBV5-3 carries the ORF label, with uncertain function. This CDR3 has 19 residues. V gave up 4 bases and J gave up 2 bases; unmatched junction bases: 13. CDR3 DNA: TGTGCCAGAAGCCCTGTTAAGACTAGCGGGGGCCCGACCTACAATGAGCAGTTCTTC. Residues: CARSPVKTSGGPTYNEQFF.

This clone was seen only a few times. The chain joins TRBV11-2 to TRBJ2-1; D gene ambiguous. Trimming stripped 5 bases from V and 8 bases from J, with 16 bases between. Germline lookup yields CDR1 SGHAT and CDR2 FQNNGV. The CDR3 extends over 14 amino acids. CDR3 protein: CASSVPGLAHEQFF. In DNA form, the CDR3 reads TGTGCCAGCAGCGTCCCGGGCCTTGCCCATGAGCAGTTCTTC.

The chain combines TRBV6-5 with TRBJ1-2; D is undetermined. Germline V gives CDR1 MNHEY, CDR2 SVGAGI. V lost 7 bases and J lost 0, with 12 bases in between. CDR3 length: 14 amino acids. The CDR3 sequence is CASKDGDSNYGYTF. Here the CDR3 DNA reads TGTGCCAGCAAAGATGGCGATTCTAACTATGGCTACACCTTC.

This clone is labeled as medium-sized. The chain recombines TRBV5-4 with TRBJ2-5; TRBD2 might be the D (5 bases). The germline V gene encodes CDR1 SGHNT and CDR2 YYREEE (reference sequence). The CDR3 has 12 amino acids. The ends were cut back, 4 bases at V and 3 bases at J, with 7 bases in the middle. The CDR3 nucleotides read TGTGCCAGCAGCGGGCGGGAAGAGACCCAGTACTTC. Residues: CASSGREETQYF. The whole variable domain, remainder taken from reference TRBV5-4 and TRBJ2-5, is ETGVTQSPTHLIKTRGQQVTLRCSSQSGHNTVSWYQQALGQGPQFIFQYYREEENGRGNFPPRFSGLQFPNYSSELNVNALELDDSALYLCASSGREETQYFGPGTRLLVL.

This clone appeared a few times. The V and J genes are TRBV5-5 and TRBJ2-7, with TRBD1 identical over 10 bases. CDR3 size: 17 residues. Losses at the gene ends were 2 bases for V and 4 bases for J; bases not matched to a gene: 12. Germline lookup yields CDR1 SGHKS and CDR2 YYEKEE (reference sequence). CDR3 region: CASSFSLGDRGPYEQYF. The CDR3 DNA is TGTGCCAGCAGCTTTTCCTTAGGCGACAGGGGGCCTTACGAGCAGTACTTC.

The chain joins TRBV6-1 to TRBJ1-6, with D unclear. The V gene's germline CDR1 is MNHNS and CDR2 SASEGT. This CDR3 has 15 amino acids. V gave up 3 bases and J gave up 5 bases, with 11 bases separating them. As DNA, the CDR3 is TGTGCCAGCAGTGAGGTTTTTAGAGATAATTCACCCCTCCACTTT. Protein sequence: CASSEVFRDNSPLHF.

The chain uses TRBV9 and TRBJ1-1; D remains ambiguous. Germline V CDR1 and CDR2: SGDLS, YYNGEE. Trimming pared 4 bases from V and 3 bases from J, leaving 10 bases between. This CDR3 has 13 amino acids. In DNA, the CDR3 is TGTGCCAGCAGCTTTAGCCAGGACACTGAAGCTTTCTTT. Protein product: CASSFSQDTEAFF.

This clone was recorded only once. The rearrangement joins TRBV6-1 to TRBJ1-1; D might be TRBD1 (5 bases). The CDR3 has 15 amino acids. The germline gives CDR1 MNHNS, CDR2 SASEGT. Trimming pared 3 bases from V and 1 base from J, leaving 12 bases between. The CDR3 reads CASSEIGEGNTEAFF. DNA of the CDR3: TGTGCCAGCAGTGAGATAGGGGAGGGGAACACTGAAGCTTTCTTT.

The V call is TRBV27, the J call TRBJ1-5; D is unresolved. From germline, CDR1 is MNHEY and CDR2 SMNVEV (reference sequence). V was shortened by 4 bases and J by 3 bases, with 13 bases between the two germline ends. CDR3 size: 15 residues. As DNA, the CDR3 is TGTGCCAGCAGTTCCTACAGAGGCCCCAATCAGCCCCAGCATTTT. Translated: CASSSYRGPNQPQHF.

This chain uses TRBV28 with TRBJ2-1, with D unclear. The germline CDR1 and CDR2 sequences are MDHEN and SYDVKM. The germline V and J ends were trimmed by 7 bases and 8 bases, with 9 bases remaining between them. The CDR3 covers 11 residues. CDR3 sequence reads: CASTSRDEQFF. CDR3 DNA: TGTGCCAGCACTTCCCGGGATGAGCAGTTCTTC. Using reference TRBV28 and TRBJ2-1 for the parts outside the CDR3, the full variable domain is DVKVTQSSRYLVKRTGEKVFLECVQDMDHENMFWYRQDPGLGLRLIYFSYDVKMKEKGDIPEGYSVSREKKERFSLILESASTNQTSMYLCASTSRDEQFFGPGTRLTVL.

To note about this clone: Other DNA sequences of this sample code for an identical CDR3. This sequence joins TRBV5-1 and TRBJ2-6, with D tentatively TRBD1 (6 bases). In germline, CDR1 is SGHRS, CDR2 YFSETQ. The CDR3 has 15 residues. The V and J ends lost 2 bases and 0 bases respectively, with 6 bases between them. This CDR3 reads CASSLGGSGANVLTF. CDR3 nucleotides: TGCGCCAGCAGCTTAGGGGGCTCTGGGGCCAACGTCCTGACTTTC. Full variable domain (missing parts from reference TRBV5-1 and TRBJ2-6): KAGVTQTPRYLIKTRGQQVTLSCSPISGHRSVSWYQQTPGQGLQFLFEYFSETQRNKGNFPGRFSGRQFSNSRSEMNVSTLELGDSALYLCASSLGGSGANVLTFGAGSRLTVL.

The chain has TRBV9 and TRBJ2-2, with 8 bases that match TRBD1. CDR1 and CDR2 from the germline V gene are SGDLS and YYNGEE. This CDR3 comprises 17 residues. With V trimmed by 0 bases and J by 7 bases, 11 bases remained unmatched. For the CDR3, the DNA is TGTGCCAGCAGCGTAGGAGGACAGGGTCACGTCGGCGGGGAGCTGTTTTTT. Its protein product is CASSVGGQGHVGGELFF.

This chain links TRBV7-3 with TRBJ2-7; the D call may be TRBD1 or TRBD2 (5 bases each). The CDR3 spans 13 residues. V was pared by 4 bases and J by 3 bases, with 10 bases between. CDR1 and CDR2 (germline): SGHTA, FQGTGA. The CDR3 nucleotides are TGTGCCAGCAGCTGGGATGGGGGCTACGAGCAGTACTTC. Residues: CASSWDGGYEQYF.

This chain uses TRBV10-3 with TRBJ2-3, with TRBD2 matching over 10 bases. The ends lost 11 bases at V and 2 bases at J; junction bases unmatched: 16. Germline V gives CDR1 ENHRY, CDR2 SYGVKD. The CDR3 runs to 17 residues. For the CDR3, the DNA is TGTGCCCCGGGAACTAGCGGGATATTACCGGACACAGATACGCAGTATTTT. Amino acids: CAPGTSGILPDTDTQYF.

This chain links TRBV2 with TRBJ2-5, with TRBD1 matching 8 bases. V gave up 9 bases and J gave up 5 bases; unmatched junction bases: 8. CDR1 is SNHLY, CDR2 FYNNEI, per germline. The CDR3 is 13 amino acids. For the CDR3, the DNA is TGTGCCAGAGCCCCGGACAGGGCCGAGACCCAGTACTTC. It translates to CARAPDRAETQYF.

The chain recombines TRBV5-1 with TRBJ2-1; 7 nucleotides line up with TRBD2. CDR1 is SGHRS, CDR2 YFSETQ, per germline. V lost 4 bases to trimming and J lost 4 bases; unmatched junction nucleotides: 11. The CDR3 is 16 amino acids. CDR3 nucleotide sequence: TGCGCCAGCAGCCCTCTAAACGGGGAGGGTTACAATGAGCAGTTCTTC. Encoded protein: CASSPLNGEGYNEQFF.

The chain employs TRBV7-9 and TRBJ2-3; D call uncertain. V was shortened by 5 bases and J by 5 bases, with 11 bases between the two germline ends. This CDR3 is built from 13 residues. In germline, CDR1 is SEHNR, CDR2 FQNEAQ (reference sequence). The CDR3 region has the DNA TGTGCCAGCAGCCAAGAATTAAGAGATACGCAGTATTTT. This codes for CASSQELRDTQYF.